This TCR beta chain was sequenced for a study of T-cell memory formation after mild COVID-19. A single record per CDR3 protein comes from TCRdb applying MiXCR to the 5' RACE reads. The table shows around 500,000 distinct CDR3 sequences, with around a sixth occurring only once. Regarding the study as a whole: Day 15 to 85 contracting clones showed balanced CD4/CD8; later expanders leaned CD4+.

This clonotype turned up a few times. The antigen is undetermined. Deletions cut 1 base from V and 3 bases from J, with 7 bases between. Germline V CDR1 and CDR2: GTSNPN, SVGIG (reference sequence). The CDR3 contains 12 residues. The sequenced material came from PBMCs or a T cell subset sorted from them (not recorded which). V is TRBV30 and J is TRBJ2-7; no clear D gene. The clonotype comes from an adult woman who had mild COVID-19 (a few samples of this study predate the infection). Cell type and time point are not known. CDR3 amino acids: CAWSGGLYEQYF. CDR3 sequence (DNA): TGTGCCTGGAGTGGAGGTCTCTACGAGCAGTACTTC.